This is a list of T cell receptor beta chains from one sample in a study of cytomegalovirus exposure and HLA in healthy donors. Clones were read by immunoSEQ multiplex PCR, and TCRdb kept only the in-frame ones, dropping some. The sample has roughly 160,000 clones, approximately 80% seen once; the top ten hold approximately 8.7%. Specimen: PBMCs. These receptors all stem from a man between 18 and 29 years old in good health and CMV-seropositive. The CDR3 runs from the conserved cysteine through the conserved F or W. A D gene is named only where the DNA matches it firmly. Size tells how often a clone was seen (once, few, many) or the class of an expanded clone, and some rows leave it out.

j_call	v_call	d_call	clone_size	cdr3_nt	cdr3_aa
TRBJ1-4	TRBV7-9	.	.	TGTGCCAGCAGCTTATTTAGCCAAAAACTGTTTTTT	CASSLFSQKLFF
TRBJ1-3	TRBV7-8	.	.	TGTGCCAGCAGCTTAGAGCGACAGTCTGGAAACACCATATATTTT	CASSLERQSGNTIYF
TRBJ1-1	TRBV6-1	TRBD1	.	TGTGCCAGCAGGGGGTGGACAGGGAGGGTTGAAGCTTTCTTT	CASRGWTGRVEAFF
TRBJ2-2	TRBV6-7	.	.	TGTGCCAGCAGTTCAGACTACGACGGGGCCGGGGAGCTGTTTTTT	CASSSDYDGAGELFF
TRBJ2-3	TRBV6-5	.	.	TGTGCCTCCCGTTCCAGGGTTAGCACAGATACGCAGTATTTT	CASRSRVSTDTQYF
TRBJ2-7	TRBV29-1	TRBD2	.	TGCAGCGTTCTCGGGACTAGCGGATACGAGCAGTACTTC	CSVLGTSGYEQYF
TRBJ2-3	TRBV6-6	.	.	TGTGCCAGCTGTCAAGGGAGGATTTGGACAGATACGCAGTATTTT	CASCQGRIWTDTQYF
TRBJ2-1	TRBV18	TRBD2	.	TGTGCCAGCTCCCGGACTAGCGGGAGTACCTACAATGAGCAGTTCTTC	CASSRTSGSTYNEQFF
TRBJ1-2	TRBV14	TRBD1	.	TGTGCCAGCAGCCAACCGGGACAGGGAGTTAGAAATGGCTACACCTTC	CASSQPGQGVRNGYTF
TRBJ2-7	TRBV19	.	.	TGTGCCAGTAGTATCCAGGGCGGTGGCGAGCAGTACTTC	CASSIQGGGEQYF
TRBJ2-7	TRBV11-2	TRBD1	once	TGTGCCAGCAGCCCGTTAGACAGGGACCCGTACGAGCAGTACTTC	CASSPLDRDPYEQYF
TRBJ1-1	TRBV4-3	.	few	TGCGCCAGCAGCCGGCACAGGGCCATGAACACTGAAGCTTTCTTT	CASSRHRAMNTEAFF
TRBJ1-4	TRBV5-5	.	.	TGTGCCAGCAGCTTACGCGCAACTAATGAAAAACTGTTTTTT	CASSLRATNEKLFF
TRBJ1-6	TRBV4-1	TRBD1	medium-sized	TGCGCCACCAGCGGCAGGGGGGCTGAACCCCTCCACTTT	CATSGRGAEPLHF
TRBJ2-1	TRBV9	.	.	TGTGCCAGCAGCGTGTCCGGGGGGCGGAATGAGCAGTTCTTC	CASSVSGGRNEQFF
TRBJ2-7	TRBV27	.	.	TGTGCCAGCAGTCTCCAAGGGGGCGGGAACGAGCAGTACTTC	CASSLQGGGNEQYF
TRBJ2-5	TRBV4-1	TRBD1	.	TGCGCCAGCAGCCGAATAACAGGGGGCCCTCAAGAGACCCAGTACTTC	CASSRITGGPQETQYF
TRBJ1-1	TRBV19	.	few	TGTGCCAGTAGTATAGATCCTCGGTTAAACACTGAAGCTTTCTTT	CASSIDPRLNTEAFF
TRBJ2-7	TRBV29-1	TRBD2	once	TGCAGCGTTATGCTAGCGGCCCACTACGAGCAGTACTTC	CSVMLAAHYEQYF
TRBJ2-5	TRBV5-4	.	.	TGTGCCAGCAGCTTCCGGGGGATGGCCCAGTACTTC	CASSFRGMAQYF
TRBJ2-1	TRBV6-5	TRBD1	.	TGTGCCAGCAGTACACGGACAGGTTACCATGAGCAGTTCTTC	CASSTRTGYHEQFF
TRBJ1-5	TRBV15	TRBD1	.	TGTGCCACCAGCAGCACAGGGGCCAGCAATCAGCCCCAGCATTTT	CATSSTGASNQPQHF
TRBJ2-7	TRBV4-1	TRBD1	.	TGCGCCAGCAGCCAAGAAGACAGGGCCTACGAGCAGTACTTC	CASSQEDRAYEQYF
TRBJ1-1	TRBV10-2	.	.	TGCGCCAGCAGCGTTCAGGGAATCTTGACTGAAGCTTTCTTT	CASSVQGILTEAFF
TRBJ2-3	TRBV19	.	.	TGTGCCAGTAGTGGTATATCGGCGGGGACAGATACGCAGTATTTT	CASSGISAGTDTQYF
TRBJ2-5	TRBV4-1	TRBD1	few	TGCGCCAGCAGCCAAGACAGGGGGCGAGAGGCCCAGTACTTC	CASSQDRGREAQYF
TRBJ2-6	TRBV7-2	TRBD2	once	TGTGCCAGCAGCTTATCCGGGGGGACTGGGGCCAACGGCCTGACTTTC	CASSLSGGTGANGLTF
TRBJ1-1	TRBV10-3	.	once	TGTGCCATCAGTGAAGGGGATTTGGACACTGAAGCTTTCTTT	CAISEGDLDTEAFF
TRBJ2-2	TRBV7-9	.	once	TGTGCCAGCAGCCCCAGGGGGGTATCGAACACCGGGGAGCTGTTTTTT	CASSPRGVSNTGELFF
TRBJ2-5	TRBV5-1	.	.	TGCGCCAGCAGCCACGGAGGGACCCAAGAGACCCAGTACTTC	CASSHGGTQETQYF
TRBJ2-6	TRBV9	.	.	TGTGCCAGCAGCGTAGTGGCGGGACGGATCTCTGGGGCCAACGTCCTGACTTTC	CASSVVAGRISGANVLTF
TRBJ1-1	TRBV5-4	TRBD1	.	TGTGCCAGCAGCTGGGGGACAGGCAATATTGCCCCGACTGAAGCTTTCTTT	CASSWGTGNIAPTEAFF